This T cell receptor beta chain was captured in a study of PD-1 blockade in mismatch repair-deficient tumors. This table comes from immunoSEQ multiplex PCR, and its TCRdb copy is limited to in-frame clones, with some not included. The repertoire holds some 27,000 clones, about 88% seen once, with more than 2.5% in the top ten. The CDR3 is made up of 15 amino acids. The V end was cut by 4 bases, the J end by 3 bases, with 16 bases between. Germline CDR1 is LNHDA and CDR2 is SQIVND (reference sequence). This TCR was recovered from an adult with mismatch repair-deficient cancer. The V and J genes are TRBV19 and TRBJ2-7; a possible D gene is TRBD2 (5 bases). The sample consisted of PBMCs, taken before pembrolizumab treatment. CDR3 sequence (DNA): TGTGCCAGTAGTACCTTCCGGGGTGGCGTCTACGAGCAGTACTTC. This sequence encodes CASSTFRGGVYEQYF.